Included here is one T cell receptor beta chain sequence, with context. Its antigen is currently unknown. The CDR3 spans 13 residues. Germline CDR1 is MNHEY and CDR2 is SMNVEV (reference sequence). Trimming cost V 7 bases and J 1 base, with 10 bases left between them. The data were obtained in a study of blood T cells in healthy people across ages. Study as a whole: For every two T cells, template switching captured about one barcoded beta molecule.

Primed by a sample-barcoded 5' primer and a J-beta primer mix, a second PCR proceeded for about 6 to 11 cycles. TCRdb analysed the 5' RACE reads with MiXCR anew, one entry per CDR3 protein. Of fewer than 2 million distinct CDR3 sequences in the sample, roughly two fifths were seen once. Findings of the study overall: In the absence of known donor CMV status, changes in expanded clonotypes were possibly confounded.

The receptor's source is a human donor in good health. Sequencing input: blood. The V and J genes are TRBV27 and TRBJ1-1; D gene unclear. The CDR3 loop reads CASKFGRNTEAFF. CDR3 coding DNA: TGTGCCAGCAAGTTCGGGAGGAACACTGAAGCTTTCTTT.